This T cell receptor beta chain was recorded in a study of T cell responses to AZD1222 COVID-19 vaccine (dated by TCRdb to about 2021). Regarding the research as a whole: AZD1222 recipients whose second dose came at about 4 weeks and those whose second dose came at about 12 weeks were combined into one group, since spike-specific TCR depth and breadth did not differ between the two schedules. TCR sequencing was performed for about 250 trial participants, of whom about 200 were given two doses of AZD1222 and some 25 were given two doses of MenACWY control vaccine. Enrollment into the trials was organized by age into subgroups of 18-55, 56-69 and 70-plus years, and those subgroups contained roughly 150, 30 and 60 TCR-sequenced participants, respectively. The paper's findings and limits, for the study overall: Conclusions about previously exposed vaccinees are limited, since just five to seven AZD1222 recipients were seropositive for SARS-CoV-2 at baseline. In the small 56-69-year group, the increase in depth fell short of significance, most likely because of low power. Nearly half of unique spike-specific TCRs reportedly recognized epitopes outside regions mutated in the B.1.351 and B.1.1.7 variants. The whole spike protein was spanned by vaccine-associated CD4 TCRs, and dominant responses were seen in regions 160-218 and 743-854. A significant rise in spike-specific TCR breadth and depth was observed after two AZD1222 doses relative to day 0 and relative to MenACWY recipients. Participants were mostly white British and included more females than males, and it was suggested by the authors that clonal diversity may have been underestimated. No day 14 peak-response samples were available, so repertoires were characterized only after the peak T cell response.

The CDR3 regions of human TCRbeta chains were subjected to immunosequencing. As for how the authors treated the data: TCRs in the repertoires were compared against a reference library of SARS-CoV-2-specific TCRs that had been generated with the MIRA antigen-specificity platform. Breadth was defined as the fraction of unique TCRs that were SARS-CoV-2-associated. Depth was defined as the fraction of total T cells that were SARS-CoV-2-associated. Using the MIRA data, each spike-specific TCR was assigned both to the spike region to which the TCR was reactive and to a CD4 or CD8 class. Log10-transformed breadth and depth values were compared by one-way ANOVA with Sidak's multiple comparisons tests. TCRdb limited this immuneACCESS table to in-frame rearrangements with V and J called. A share of clones is missing; checked studies link under half to unresolved V genes, and the rest is unexplained. V and J calls and clone size are as listed in that table; D and trimming were resolved from the DNA. This sample is represented by 130,000 or so clones; around 84% of them were singletons. The top ten clonotypes cover approximately 12% of the sample.

Trimming removed 2 bases from V and 4 bases from J, leaving 11 bases between the germline ends. The CDR3 starts with the cysteine, ends with the phenylalanine, and has 14 residues. The only DNA kept is the CDR3, 42 bases in frame from the first base. Taken from the germline V gene, the CDR1 and CDR2 loops are SNHLY and FYNNEI. The time point label here, explained by the study, means: baseline before first vaccination. Vaccinee samples came from UK trials COV001 and COV002, including a single-blind randomized controlled phase 2/3 trial of AZD1222 (ChAdOx1 nCoV-19) in healthy adults. For TCRbeta chain sequencing, PBMC samples were collected from trial participants at day 0 and at day 28 after the second dose. Comment on this clone: The antigen this receptor binds is unknown. One base away there is no much larger clone; base qualities are not given.

This sequence uses TRBV2 and TRBJ1-2, with the D gene not clear enough to name. The sample was peripheral blood, taken on day 0 of AZD1222 vaccination. This TCR derives from an adult in good health. CDR3 sequence: CASSENNSGYGYTF. The nucleotide sequence is given as TGTGCCAGCAGTGAAAACAACAGCGGCTATGGCTACACCTTC.